This TCR beta chain was obtained from a study of blood T cell repertoires in COVID-19. V was clipped by 1 base and J by 0 bases, with 9 bases between them. CDR1 and CDR2 (germline): LNHDA, SQIVND (reference sequence). This CDR3 is 15 amino acids long. The assay was immunoSEQ multiplex PCR, and TCRdb's table has in-frame clones only and misses some. Of some 160,000 clones listed, 84% are singletons. The chain employs TRBV19 and TRBJ1-2; D is unresolved. Source material: peripheral blood. The clonotype originates from a woman aged 80 or over with COVID-19, enrolled during active disease. CDR3 protein: CASSIGAGTNYGYTF. CDR3 DNA: TGTGCCAGTAGTATAGGGGCGGGCACTAACTATGGCTACACCTTC.